This TCR beta chain was sequenced during a study of technical replicates of blood from a few donors. The assay was immunoSEQ multiplex PCR, and TCRdb's table has in-frame clones only and misses some. The sample has some 82,000 clones, about 97% seen once. Unmatched junction bases numbered 11, after V lost 4 bases and J lost 0 bases. The CDR3 has 19 residues. Germline CDR1 SGHNT, CDR2 YENEEA. This receptor was identified in a human donor in good health. The gene calls are TRBV11-3 and TRBJ2-6; 8 nucleotides line up with TRBD2. Input material: T cells isolated from PBMCs. CDR3 sequence reads: CASSSPGGGKGSGANVLTF. The CDR3 nucleotides read TGTGCCAGCAGCTCCCCAGGCGGGGGGAAAGGCTCTGGGGCCAACGTCCTGACTTTC.